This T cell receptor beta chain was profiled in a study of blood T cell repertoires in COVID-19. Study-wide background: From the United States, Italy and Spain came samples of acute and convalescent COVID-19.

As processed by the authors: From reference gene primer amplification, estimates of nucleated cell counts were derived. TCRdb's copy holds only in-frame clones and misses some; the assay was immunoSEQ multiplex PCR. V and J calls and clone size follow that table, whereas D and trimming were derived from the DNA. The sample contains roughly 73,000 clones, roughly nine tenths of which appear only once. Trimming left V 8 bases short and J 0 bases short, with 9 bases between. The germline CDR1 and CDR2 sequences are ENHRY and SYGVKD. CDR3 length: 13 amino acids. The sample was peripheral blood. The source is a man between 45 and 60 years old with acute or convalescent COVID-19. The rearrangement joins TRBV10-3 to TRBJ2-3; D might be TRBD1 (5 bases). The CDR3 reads CAISDTSTDTQYF. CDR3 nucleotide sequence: TGTGCCATCTCGGACACTAGCACAGATACGCAGTATTTT.